This TCR beta chain appears in the sequencing data of a study of Ad26.COV2.S vaccination and SARS-CoV-2 variants. Libraries were prepared by immunoSEQ multiplex PCR; TCRdb keeps only in-frame clonotypes and omits some of them. Among under 500,000 clones listed, roughly 90% were seen once. Specified treatment: some 20 received Ad26.COV2.S at low or high dose, single or two shots; several received placebo; per-sample allocation not given. Sampling was done on day 63 after the first vaccine or placebo injection. Germline values: CDR1 MGHDK, CDR2 SYGVNS. This CDR3 spans 13 amino acids. The germline V and J ends were trimmed by 4 bases and 2 bases, with 8 bases remaining between them.

V is TRBV25-1 and J is TRBJ1-1; D uncertain. The source of this sequence is a person between 18 and 60 years old who received the Ad26.COV2.S COVID-19 vaccine or a placebo. The specimen was peripheral blood, collected in a trial of Ad26.COV2.S vaccine versus placebo. The CDR3 region is CASSVGSNTEAFF. DNA of the CDR3: TGTGCCAGCAGTGTCGGCAGCAACACTGAAGCTTTCTTT.